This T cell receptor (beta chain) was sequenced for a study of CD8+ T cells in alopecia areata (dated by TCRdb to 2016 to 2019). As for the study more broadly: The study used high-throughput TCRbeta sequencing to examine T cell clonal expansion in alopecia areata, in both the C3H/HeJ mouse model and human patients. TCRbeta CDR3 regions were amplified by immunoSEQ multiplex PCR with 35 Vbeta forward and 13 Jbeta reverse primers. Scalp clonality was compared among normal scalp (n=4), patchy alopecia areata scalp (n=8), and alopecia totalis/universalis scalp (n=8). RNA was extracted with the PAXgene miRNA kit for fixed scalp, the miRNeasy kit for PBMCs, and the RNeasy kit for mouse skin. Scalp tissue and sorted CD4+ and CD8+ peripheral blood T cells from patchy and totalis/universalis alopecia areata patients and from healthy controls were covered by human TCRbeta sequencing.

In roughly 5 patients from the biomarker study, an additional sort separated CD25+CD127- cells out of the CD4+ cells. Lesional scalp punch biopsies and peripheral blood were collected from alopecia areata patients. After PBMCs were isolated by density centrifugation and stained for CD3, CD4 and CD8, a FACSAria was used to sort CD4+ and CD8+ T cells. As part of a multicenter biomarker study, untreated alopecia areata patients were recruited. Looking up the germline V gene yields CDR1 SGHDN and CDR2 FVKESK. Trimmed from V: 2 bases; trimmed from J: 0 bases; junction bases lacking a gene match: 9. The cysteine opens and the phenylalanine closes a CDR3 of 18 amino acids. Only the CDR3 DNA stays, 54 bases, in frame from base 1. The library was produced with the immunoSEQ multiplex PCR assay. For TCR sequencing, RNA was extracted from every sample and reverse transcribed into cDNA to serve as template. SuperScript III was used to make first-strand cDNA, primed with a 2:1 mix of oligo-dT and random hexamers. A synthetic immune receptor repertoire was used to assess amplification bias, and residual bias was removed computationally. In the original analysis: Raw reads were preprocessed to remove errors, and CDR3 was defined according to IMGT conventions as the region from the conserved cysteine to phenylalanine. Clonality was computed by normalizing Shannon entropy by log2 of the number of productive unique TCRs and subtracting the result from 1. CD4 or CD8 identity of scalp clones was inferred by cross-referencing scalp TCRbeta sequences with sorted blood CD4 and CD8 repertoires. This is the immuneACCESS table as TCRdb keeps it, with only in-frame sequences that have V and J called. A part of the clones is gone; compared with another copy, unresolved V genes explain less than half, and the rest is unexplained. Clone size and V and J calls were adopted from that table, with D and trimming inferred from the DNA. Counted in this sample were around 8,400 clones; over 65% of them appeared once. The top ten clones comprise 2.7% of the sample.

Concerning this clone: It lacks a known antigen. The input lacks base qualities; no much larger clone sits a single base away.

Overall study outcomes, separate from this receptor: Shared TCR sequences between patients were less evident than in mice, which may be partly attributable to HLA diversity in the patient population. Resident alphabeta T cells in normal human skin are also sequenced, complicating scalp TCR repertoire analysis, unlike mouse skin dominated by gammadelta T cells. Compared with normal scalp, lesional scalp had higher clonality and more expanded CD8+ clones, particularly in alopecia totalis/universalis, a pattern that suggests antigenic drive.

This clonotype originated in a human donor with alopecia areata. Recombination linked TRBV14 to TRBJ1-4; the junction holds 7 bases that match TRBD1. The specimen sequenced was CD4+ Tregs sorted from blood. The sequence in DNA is TGTGCCAGCAGCCAAAGACAGGGCACCATAGCAACTAATGAAAAACTGTTTTTT. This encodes CASSQRQGTIATNEKLFF.